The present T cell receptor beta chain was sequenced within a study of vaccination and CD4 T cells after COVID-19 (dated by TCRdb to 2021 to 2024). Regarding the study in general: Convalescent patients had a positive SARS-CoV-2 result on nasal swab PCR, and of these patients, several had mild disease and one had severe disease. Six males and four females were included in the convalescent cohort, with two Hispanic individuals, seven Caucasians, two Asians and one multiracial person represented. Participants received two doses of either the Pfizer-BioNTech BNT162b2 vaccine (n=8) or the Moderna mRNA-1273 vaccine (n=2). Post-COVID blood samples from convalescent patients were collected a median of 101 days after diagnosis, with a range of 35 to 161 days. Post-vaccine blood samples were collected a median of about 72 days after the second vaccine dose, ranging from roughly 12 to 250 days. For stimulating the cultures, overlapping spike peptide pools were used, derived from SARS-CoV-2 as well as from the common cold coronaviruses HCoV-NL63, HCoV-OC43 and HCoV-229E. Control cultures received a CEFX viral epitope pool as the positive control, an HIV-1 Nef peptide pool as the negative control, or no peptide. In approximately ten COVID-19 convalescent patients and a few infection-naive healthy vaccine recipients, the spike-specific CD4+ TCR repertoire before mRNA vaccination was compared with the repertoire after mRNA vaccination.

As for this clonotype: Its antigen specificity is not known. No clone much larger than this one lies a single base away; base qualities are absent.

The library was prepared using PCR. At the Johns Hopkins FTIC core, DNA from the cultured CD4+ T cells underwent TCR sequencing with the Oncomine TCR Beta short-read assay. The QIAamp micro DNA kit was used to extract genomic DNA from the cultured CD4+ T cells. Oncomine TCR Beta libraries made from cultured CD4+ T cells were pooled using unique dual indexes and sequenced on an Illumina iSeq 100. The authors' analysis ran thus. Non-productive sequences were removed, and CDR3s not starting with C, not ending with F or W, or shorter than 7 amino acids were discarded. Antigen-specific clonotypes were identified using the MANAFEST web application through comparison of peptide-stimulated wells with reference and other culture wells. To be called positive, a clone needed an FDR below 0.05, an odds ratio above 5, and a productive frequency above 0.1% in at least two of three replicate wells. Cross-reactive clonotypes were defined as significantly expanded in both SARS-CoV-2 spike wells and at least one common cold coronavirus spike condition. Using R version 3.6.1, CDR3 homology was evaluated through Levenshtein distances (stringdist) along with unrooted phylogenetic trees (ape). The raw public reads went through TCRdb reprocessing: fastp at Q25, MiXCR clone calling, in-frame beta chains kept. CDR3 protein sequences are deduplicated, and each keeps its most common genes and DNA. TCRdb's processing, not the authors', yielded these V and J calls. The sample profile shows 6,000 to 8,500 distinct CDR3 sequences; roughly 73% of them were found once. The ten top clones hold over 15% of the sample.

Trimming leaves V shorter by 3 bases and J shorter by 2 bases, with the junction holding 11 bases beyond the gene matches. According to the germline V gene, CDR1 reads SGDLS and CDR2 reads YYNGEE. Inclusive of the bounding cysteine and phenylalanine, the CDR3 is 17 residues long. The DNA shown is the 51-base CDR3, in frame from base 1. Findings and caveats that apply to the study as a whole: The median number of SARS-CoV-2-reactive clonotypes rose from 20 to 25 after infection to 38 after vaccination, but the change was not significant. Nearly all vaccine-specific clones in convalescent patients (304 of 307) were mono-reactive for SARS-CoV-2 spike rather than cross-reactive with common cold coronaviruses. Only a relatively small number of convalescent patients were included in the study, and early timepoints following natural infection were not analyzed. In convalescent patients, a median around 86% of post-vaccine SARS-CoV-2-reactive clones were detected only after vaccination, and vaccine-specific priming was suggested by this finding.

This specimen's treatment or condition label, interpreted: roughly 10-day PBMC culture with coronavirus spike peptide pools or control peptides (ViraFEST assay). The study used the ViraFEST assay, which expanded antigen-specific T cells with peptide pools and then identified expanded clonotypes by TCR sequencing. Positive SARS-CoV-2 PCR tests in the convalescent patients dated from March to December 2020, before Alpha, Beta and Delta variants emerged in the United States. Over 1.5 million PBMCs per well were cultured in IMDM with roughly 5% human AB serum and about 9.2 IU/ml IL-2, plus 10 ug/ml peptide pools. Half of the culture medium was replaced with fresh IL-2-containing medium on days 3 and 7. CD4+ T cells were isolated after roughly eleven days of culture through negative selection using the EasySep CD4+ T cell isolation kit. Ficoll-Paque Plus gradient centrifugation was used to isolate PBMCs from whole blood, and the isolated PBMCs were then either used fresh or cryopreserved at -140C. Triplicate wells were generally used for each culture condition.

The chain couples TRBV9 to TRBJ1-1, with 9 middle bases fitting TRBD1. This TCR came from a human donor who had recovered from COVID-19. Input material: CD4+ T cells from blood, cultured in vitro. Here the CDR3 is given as CASSASGTGIHNTEAFF. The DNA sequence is TGTGCCAGCAGCGCCTCCGGGACAGGGATCCACAACACTGAAGCTTTCTTT.